Listed below are T cell receptor beta chains from one sample, sequenced in a study of blood T cell repertoires in COVID-19. Sequencing was performed with immunoSEQ multiplex PCR; in TCRdb, only in-frame clones are kept and a portion is missing. The profile shows about 340,000 clones, roughly 86% of them singletons. Material for sequencing was peripheral blood. The receptors were sampled from a woman aged 70-85 years with COVID-19, enrolled during active disease. The CDR3 runs from the conserved cysteine through the conserved F or W. A D gene is named only where the DNA matches it firmly. Size is omitted from some rows. Given values are once, few, many or a class for expanded clones.

NA,TRBJ2-7,NA,TRBV6-1,TGTGCCAGCAGTGAAGTGAACAGGGCCGAGCAGTACTTC,CASSEVNRAEQYF
once,TRBJ1-2,NA,TRBV5-3,TGTGCCAGAAGCTTGGGAGAGATTGACTATGGCTACACCTTC,CARSLGEIDYGYTF
NA,TRBJ2-3,TRBD2,TRBV11-3,TGTGCCAGCAGCTTAGACGGCCAGCGGGGGGGAGATACGCAGTATTTT,CASSLDGQRGGDTQYF
NA,TRBJ1-2,TRBD1,TRBV11-1,TGTGCCAGCAGCCCGGACAGGGGAGGCTATGGCTACACCTTC,CASSPDRGGYGYTF
NA,TRBJ1-2,TRBD1,TRBV2,TGTGCCAGCTGTCCAGGACAGGGTAGAGGCTACACCTTC,CASCPGQGRGYTF
NA,TRBJ1-2,TRBD1,TRBV10-3,TGTGCCATCACAACAGGGGACTATGGCTACACCTTC,CAITTGDYGYTF
once,TRBJ2-6,NA,TRBV27,TGTGCCAGCAGAACAGGCTCTGGGGCCAACGTCCTGACTTTC,CASRTGSGANVLTF
NA,TRBJ2-2,TRBD1,TRBV4-2,TGTGCCAGCAGCCAAGAGAAGACAGGGATGACCGGGGAGCTGTTTTTT,CASSQEKTGMTGELFF
NA,TRBJ2-3,NA,TRBV19,TGTGCCAGTAGCCTACCTAGCACAGATACGCAGTATTTT,CASSLPSTDTQYF
NA,TRBJ1-4,NA,TRBV18,TGTGCCAGCTCATCCGTGGGGGGATCAACTAATGAAAAACTGTTTTTT,CASSSVGGSTNEKLFF
NA,TRBJ1-1,TRBD1,TRBV4-3,TGCGCCAGCAGTCGGGACAGGGGGCGCGACACTGAAGCTTTCTTT,CASSRDRGRDTEAFF
few,TRBJ1-5,NA,TRBV6-1,TGTGCCAGCAGTGAAACCCGGGCAGGGGGCAATCAGCCCCAGCATTTT,CASSETRAGGNQPQHF
NA,TRBJ2-5,TRBD2,TRBV5-1,TGCGCCAGCAGCTTTGACCGGACTAGCGGGGGCCAAGAGACCCAGTACTTC,CASSFDRTSGGQETQYF
NA,TRBJ1-1,TRBD1,TRBV7-9,TGTGCCAGCAGCTCCCGGGACAGGGGAGGGGGCACTGAAGCTTTCTTT,CASSSRDRGGGTEAFF
once,TRBJ1-5,NA,TRBV19,TGTGCCAGTACAAGAGGGCTGGGGAATCAGCCCCAGCATTTT,CASTRGLGNQPQHF
NA,TRBJ2-1,TRBD1,TRBV6-5,TGTGCCAGCAGTTCATTCCCGGGACAGGGGGCGAATGAGCAGTTCTTC,CASSSFPGQGANEQFF
NA,TRBJ2-7,NA,TRBV6-5,TGTGCCAGCATGAAGGGAGAAATAGGAACCTACGAGCAGTACTTC,CASMKGEIGTYEQYF
NA,TRBJ2-3,TRBD2,TRBV27,TGTGCCAGCAGTACCGCCTCTAGCGGGGGGGCGGTAGATACGCAGTATTTT,CASSTASSGGAVDTQYF